A selection of T cell receptor beta chains follows, all from one sample in a study of cytomegalovirus exposure and HLA in healthy donors. Generated by immunoSEQ multiplex PCR, the TCRdb table keeps only in-frame clones and is missing some. The sample comprises 58,000 or so clones, about 72% of which are singletons, and about 23% rests with the top ten. Sequencing was carried out using PBMCs. Source of these receptors: a man aged 45-65 years in good health and CMV-seropositive. The CDR3 runs from the conserved cysteine through the conserved F or W. A D gene is named only where the DNA matches it firmly. Size is omitted from some rows. Given values are once, few, many or a class for expanded clones.

>TRBV29-1|TRBD1|-|TRBJ2-7
CSVAVRGTYEQYF
TGCAGCGTTGCGGTCAGGGGGACCTACGAGCAGTACTTC
>TRBV6-6|TRBD1|-|TRBJ1-1
CASRDRGQMNTEAFF
TGTGCCAGCAGGGACCGGGGACAGATGAACACTGAAGCTTTCTTT
>TRBV30|TRBD1|-|TRBJ1-2
CAWSVGGRYGYTF
TGTGCCTGGAGTGTAGGGGGCCGCTATGGCTACACCTTC
>TRBV7-2|-|-|TRBJ2-3
CASSPEALANTQYF
TGTGCCAGCAGCCCCGAGGCCCTAGCAAATACGCAGTATTTT
>TRBV9|-|few|TRBJ1-1
CASSVAGVDTEAFF
TGTGCCAGCAGCGTAGCAGGGGTTGACACTGAAGCTTTCTTT
>TRBV10-1|-|-|TRBJ2-5
CASSTGRTQYF
TGCGCCAGTTCAACAGGGAGGACCCAGTACTTC
>TRBV2|TRBD1|-|TRBJ2-7
CASAVDRGLSYEQYF
TGTGCCAGCGCGGTGGACAGGGGTCTCTCCTACGAGCAGTACTTC
>TRBV18|-|-|TRBJ1-3
CASSPRTEVGNTIYF
TGTGCCAGCTCACCACGTACCGAGGTTGGCAACACCATATATTTT
>TRBV10-3|-|-|TRBJ1-1
CAISESLRGESNTEAFF
TGTGCCATCAGTGAGTCCTTACGAGGAGAGTCGAACACTGAAGCTTTCTTT
>TRBV10-2|-|-|TRBJ1-5
CASSGSGSQPQHF
TGCGCCAGCAGTGGCTCAGGCTCTCAGCCCCAGCATTTT
>TRBV14|-|-|TRBJ1-1
CASSPGSMNTEAFF
TGTGCCAGCAGCCCCGGGTCCATGAACACTGAAGCTTTCTTT
>TRBV2|TRBD1|-|TRBJ1-1
CASSRQGEAFF
TGTGCCAGCAGTCGACAGGGTGAAGCTTTCTTT
>TRBV7-6|-|-|TRBJ1-5
CASSSQTGNSNQPQHF
TGTGCCAGCAGCTCACAGACAGGCAATAGCAATCAGCCCCAGCATTTT
>TRBV19|-|-|TRBJ2-2
CASRTRRETGELFF
TGTGCCAGTAGGACCAGGAGGGAGACCGGGGAGCTGTTTTTT
>TRBV7-9|TRBD2|-|TRBJ2-6
CASSLGRSGGSSGANVLTF
TGTGCCAGCAGCTTGGGCCGTAGCGGGGGGAGCTCTGGGGCCAACGTCCTGACTTTC
>TRBV10-2|TRBD2|-|TRBJ2-3
CASSEYAGGSDTQYF
TGCGCCAGCAGTGAGTATGCGGGGGGTTCAGATACGCAGTATTTT
>TRBV6-4|TRBD2|few|TRBJ2-2
CASSYSGDTGELFF
TGTGCCAGCAGCTACAGCGGGGACACCGGGGAGCTGTTTTTT
>TRBV4-3|-|-|TRBJ1-2
CASSQDSRVYGYTF
TGCGCCAGCAGCCAAGATAGCAGAGTCTATGGCTACACCTTC
>TRBV19|-|-|TRBJ2-5
CASSLRPGAGSQYF
TGTGCCAGTAGTCTACGACCCGGAGCAGGGTCCCAGTACTTC
>TRBV9|TRBD1|few|TRBJ1-2
CASSVVGTGLPTF
TGTGCCAGCAGCGTAGTGGGGACAGGGCTTCCCACCTTC
>TRBV5-1|TRBD2|few|TRBJ2-2
CASSLASGSFPGELFF
TGCGCCAGCAGCCTTGCTAGCGGGAGCTTCCCCGGGGAGCTGTTTTTT
>TRBV5-1|TRBD1|-|TRBJ2-7
CASSLGGTGSNEQYF
TGCGCCAGCAGCTTGGGCGGGACAGGGTCCAACGAGCAGTACTTC
>TRBV5-1|TRBD1|-|TRBJ2-1
CASSLGYPTGSQPSYNEQFF
TGCGCCAGCAGCTTGGGCTACCCGACAGGGTCGCAACCTTCCTACAATGAGCAGTTCTTC
>TRBV10-3|-|-|TRBJ2-1
CAISESGDLNEQFF
TGTGCCATCAGTGAGTCGGGAGACCTGAATGAGCAGTTCTTC
>TRBV6-1|TRBD1|-|TRBJ1-4
CASKNYRGLDEKLFF
TGTGCCAGCAAGAATTACAGGGGGCTGGATGAAAAACTGTTTTTT
>TRBV14|-|-|TRBJ2-7
CASSQVGVGEQYF
TGTGCCAGCAGCCAAGTAGGGGTTGGGGAGCAGTACTTC
>TRBV6-1|TRBD2|-|TRBJ2-1
CASSPVLAGEREQFF
TGTGCCAGCAGTCCCGTCTTAGCGGGAGAACGTGAGCAGTTCTTC
>TRBV5-1|-|-|TRBJ2-5
CASSLAREETQYF
TGCGCCAGCAGCTTGGCCAGGGAAGAGACCCAGTACTTC
>TRBV19|-|few|TRBJ1-4
CASSPPRGVSEKLFF
TGTGCCAGTAGTCCCCCCAGGGGAGTGTCTGAAAAACTGTTTTTT
>TRBV4-2|TRBD2|-|TRBJ2-7
CASSQISGRLSYEQYF
TGTGCCAGCAGCCAAATTAGCGGGAGGCTCTCCTACGAGCAGTACTTC
>TRBV28|-|-|TRBJ2-3
CASSFRGYTDTQYF
TGTGCCAGCAGTTTCAGAGGGTACACAGATACGCAGTATTTT
>TRBV28|-|-|TRBJ2-5
CASSWGRSETQYF
TGTGCCAGCAGTTGGGGGAGGTCAGAGACCCAGTACTTC
>TRBV7-2|-|-|TRBJ1-5
CASSLEGGFTNQPQHF
TGTGCCAGCAGCTTAGAGGGGGGGTTCACGAATCAGCCCCAGCATTTT
>TRBV11-2|-|-|TRBJ2-7
CASSLSLEQSYEQYF
TGTGCCAGCAGCTTGAGTCTAGAACAATCCTACGAGCAGTACTTC